Below are 20 T cell receptor beta chains sequenced from a single sample in a study of response to subunit inactivated influenza vaccine (dated by TCRdb to the late 2010s). Library prep was done by RT-PCR. The sequencer was an Illumina HiSeq 2500. In-frame beta chains were kept once TCRdb had trimmed the public reads at Q25 with fastp and called clones with MiXCR. Each CDR3 protein appears once, grouped with its most common genes and DNA. Across this sample there are a few hundred thousand distinct CDR3 sequences, with 21% seen only once. 9.5% to 13% of the sample rests with the top ten. The starting material was PBMCs from blood, obtained roughly 20 months after vaccination. Source of these receptors: a man aged 45 to 70 who received an inactivated influenza vaccine. Donor details come from another sample of the same person, matched by shared clones.

The rearrangement joins TRBV3-1 to TRBJ2-3; TRBD2 aligns across 8 bases. V gave up 6 bases and J gave up 1 base; unmatched junction bases: 9. Germline assignment: CDR1 LGHDT and CDR2 YNNKEL (reference sequence). The CDR3 runs 16 residues. As DNA, the CDR3 is TGTGCCAGCAGAGACCGGGGGGGGTCGGGCACAGATACGCAGTATTTT. Protein: CASRDRGGSGTDTQYF.

This clonotype has at least ten counts. This chain joins TRBV5-1 and TRBJ1-1; D is uncertain. The CDR3 contains 14 residues. Trimming took off 3 bases at V and 2 bases at J, with 11 bases between the two ends. Germline V lookup: CDR1 SGHRS, CDR2 YFSETQ. CDR3 protein: CASSYVGRNTEAFF. CDR3 in DNA: TGCGCCAGCAGCTATGTCGGTCGAAACACTGAAGCTTTCTTT.

The table lists this clonotype with many counts. The chain combines TRBV12-3 or TRBV12-4 with TRBJ1-1; 12 positions match TRBD1. V dropped 2 bases and J dropped 11; count of bases not matched to a gene: 12. This CDR3 is built from 16 residues. The CDR3 here is CASSLMGTGGAGRAFF. CDR3 DNA: TGTGCCAGCAGTTTAATGGGGACAGGGGGCGCCGGTCGCGCTTTCTTT.

The chain has TRBV6-5 and TRBJ2-3; 8 bases are shared with TRBD2. From germline, CDR1 is MNHEY and CDR2 SVGAGI. The CDR3 contains 19 residues. V gave up 0 bases and J gave up 4 bases; unmatched junction bases: 15. The CDR3 loop is CASSYSEESGLVGPDTQYF. The CDR3 nucleotides are TGTGCCAGCAGTTACTCGGAGGAGTCGGGACTAGTCGGCCCAGATACGCAGTATTTT.

The chain is built from TRBV7-3 and TRBJ2-1; the match to TRBD2 covers 7 bases. The ends lost 1 base at V and 9 bases at J; junction bases unmatched: 12. The germline gives CDR1 SGHTA, CDR2 FQGTGA. This CDR3 has 16 residues. CDR3 nucleotide sequence: TGTGCCAGCAGCTTAATAGGAGGGAGGGCCCTCTCTGAGCAGTTCTTC. Its translation is CASSLIGGRALSEQFF.

This clonotype was recorded a few times. V is TRBV11-2 and J is TRBJ2-1, with 10 bases aligning to TRBD2. This CDR3 contains 15 residues. The trim removed 1 base at V and 4 bases at J, leaving 1 base unmatched. Germline CDR1 SGHAT, CDR2 FQNNGV. CDR3 protein: CASSLVTSGYNEQFF. For the CDR3, the DNA is TGTGCCAGCAGCTTAGTGACTAGCGGGTACAATGAGCAGTTCTTC.

There are a few counts of this clonotype. The CDR3 region is CASSTGTGGRSPLHF. The CDR3 DNA is TGTGCCAGCAGTACCGGGACAGGGGGCCGGTCACCCCTCCACTTT. The J gene is TRBJ1-6, the V gene TRBV27; TRBD1 matches at 12 bases. This CDR3 contains 15 residues. The trim removed 5 bases at V and 10 bases at J, leaving 6 bases unmatched. Germline V gives CDR1 MNHEY, CDR2 SMNVEV (reference sequence).

This clonotype was found many times. The chain employs TRBV20-1 and TRBJ2-3; no definite D call. CDR1 DFQATT and CDR2 SNEGSKA come from the germline V gene (reference sequence). Trimming shortened V by 6 bases and J by 0 bases, and 7 bases separated the two germline ends. The CDR3 is 12 amino acids. The CDR3 region has the DNA TGCAGTGCCCCAAGAAGCACAGATACGCAGTATTTT. The encoded protein is CSAPRSTDTQYF.

V is TRBV28 and J is TRBJ1-6; no reliable D call. CDR1 and CDR2 from the germline V gene are MDHEN and SYDVKM. Trimming took 4 bases from V and 14 from J, leaving 9 bases between them. The CDR3 has 11 amino acids. CDR3 in amino acids: CASSSRDTLHF. CDR3 DNA sequence: TGTGCCAGCAGTTCACGTGACACCCTCCACTTT.

Ten or more counts support this clonotype. CDR3 in amino acids: CASSLMYYPEQYF. The DNA of the CDR3 is TGTGCCAGCAGTTTAATGTACTACCCTGAGCAGTACTTC. The chain carries TRBV28 and TRBJ2-7; D is ambiguous. V was shortened by 2 bases and J by 7 bases, with 12 bases between the two germline ends. This CDR3 spans 13 amino acids. From germline, CDR1 is MDHEN and CDR2 SYDVKM.

This clonotype was seen many times. V is TRBV5-1 and J is TRBJ1-6; D is unclear. The V end lost 3 bases, the J end lost 7 bases, and 11 bases lay between the germline ends. The germline CDR1 and CDR2 sequences are SGHRS and YFSETQ. The CDR3 is 14 amino acids. Here the CDR3 DNA reads TGCGCCAGCAGCTCCTTCATGGAGAATTCACCCCTCCACTTT. Its protein product is CASSSFMENSPLHF.

This clonotype was detected only a few times. This sequence joins TRBV6-5 and TRBJ1-2, with D possibly being TRBD1 (5 bases). Germline V gives CDR1 MNHEY, CDR2 SVGAGI. The CDR3 extends over 16 amino acids. V was pared by 0 bases and J by 8 bases, with 19 bases between. CDR3 nucleotide sequence: TGTGCCAGCAGTTACTCGATTATATACGACAGTAAGGGCTACACCTTC. The encoded protein is CASSYSIIYDSKGYTF.

This clonotype came up a few times. V gene TRBV4-1 combines with J gene TRBJ1-5; 7 nucleotides match TRBD1. After removal of 2 bases from V and 1 base from J, the junction contained 5 bases not matched to a gene. This CDR3 comprises 16 residues. Germline CDR1 and CDR2: MGHRA and YSYEKL. The CDR3 region is CASSQYRGGSNQPQHF. In DNA form, the CDR3 reads TGCGCCAGCAGCCAATACAGGGGTGGGAGCAATCAGCCCCAGCATTTT.

There are many counts of this clonotype. The chain uses TRBV20-1 and TRBJ1-1; TRBD1 matches 8 bases. This CDR3 spans 13 amino acids. CDR1 and CDR2 from the germline V gene are DFQATT and SNEGSKA (reference sequence). Trimming cost V 3 bases and J 1 base; bases outside gene matches: 1. The CDR3 region is CSASGTGNTEAFF. Here the CDR3 DNA reads TGCAGTGCTAGTGGGACAGGGAACACTGAAGCTTTCTTT.

This clonotype has just a few counts. The V call is TRBV7-8, the J call TRBJ1-1; no firm D call. Germline assignment: CDR1 SGHVS and CDR2 FQNEAQ. This CDR3 contains 13 residues. Trimming removed 1 base at V and 3 bases at J, with 6 bases between. The DNA of the CDR3 is TGTGCCAGCAGCTTAGTTTTGGACACTGAAGCTTTCTTT. Amino acids: CASSLVLDTEAFF.

This clonotype has a handful of counts. This chain uses TRBV27 with TRBJ1-6; 7 positions agree with TRBD1. The CDR3 contains 16 residues. Germline loops: CDR1 MNHEY, CDR2 SMNVEV (reference sequence). The junction had 12 bases not matched to a gene; V was cut back by 6 bases and J by 7 bases. The chain's CDR3 is CASRGTAWTENSPLHF. Here the CDR3 DNA reads TGTGCCAGCAGGGGGACAGCTTGGACCGAGAATTCACCCCTCCACTTT.

This clonotype was seen at least ten times. The J gene is TRBJ1-2, the V gene TRBV20-1; D gene uncertain. Germline-derived CDR1 and CDR2 are DFQATT and SNEGSKA (reference sequence). Trimming pared 0 bases from V and 8 bases from J, leaving 10 bases between. This CDR3 has 12 residues. CDR3: CSARDTSVGYTF. The CDR3 DNA follows: TGCAGTGCTAGAGATACGAGCGTAGGCTACACCTTC.

The V call is TRBV11-2, the J call TRBJ2-1; D uncertain. Germline loops: CDR1 SGHAT, CDR2 FQNNGV. Trimming left V 5 bases short and J 1 base short, with 21 bases between. The CDR3 is made up of 18 amino acids. The CDR3 region is CASSRTIGRLVSYNEQFF. The CDR3 DNA is TGTGCCAGCAGCCGAACAATAGGACGGCTAGTATCCTACAATGAGCAGTTCTTC.

This clonotype was detected only a few times. The chain employs TRBV7-9 and TRBJ2-1, with 11 bases aligning to TRBD2. CDR1 and CDR2 (germline): SEHNR, FQNEAQ (reference sequence). This CDR3 region has 16 residues. V lost 2 bases and J lost 8; bases outside the gene matches: 8. Here the CDR3 DNA reads TGTGCCAGCAGCTTACTAGCGGGGGGCCCGATCGATGAGCAGTTCTTC. Its translation is CASSLLAGGPIDEQFF.

V and J are TRBV5-1 and TRBJ2-2; TRBD1 is a possible D gene (5 bases). The CDR3 is 13 residues long. Germline assignment: CDR1 SGHRS and CDR2 YFSETQ. With 5 bases removed from V and 5 bases from J, the gap between germline ends came to 10 bases. The CDR3 coding sequence is TGCGCCAGCAGAGGGGAAGGAACCGGGGAGCTGTTTTTT. Amino acid sequence: CASRGEGTGELFF.